This record concerns one T cell receptor (beta chain) sequence. The record originates from a study of blood T cell repertoires in COVID-19. On the study more broadly: Sources were T cells, B-cell-depleted T cells, or PBMCs; the material itself was cDNA or gDNA.

The Seattle patients, enrolled during active infection, were followed longitudinally. Produced via immunoSEQ multiplex PCR; TCRdb's table is partial and in-frame only. The sample gives about 480,000 clones, roughly nine tenths of which show up once; about 0.91% is in the top ten. The TCR was taken from a man aged 18 to 30 with COVID-19, enrolled during active disease. Input material: peripheral blood.

CDR3 region: CASSLSQTDTQYF. Here the CDR3 DNA reads TGTGCCAGCAGCTTGAGTCAAACAGATACGCAGTATTTT. This chain uses TRBV7-9 with TRBJ2-3, with D unresolved. This CDR3 has 13 residues. Trimming pared 3 bases from V and 3 bases from J, leaving 7 bases between. The germline CDR1 and CDR2 sequences are SEHNR and FQNEAQ (reference sequence). Supplemented by reference TRBV7-9 and TRBJ2-3, the full variable domain reads DTGVSQNPRHKITKRGQNVTFRCDPISEHNRLYWYRQTLGQGPEFLTYFQNEAQLEKSRLLSDRFSAERPKGSFSTLEIQRTEQGDSAMYLCASSLSQTDTQYFGPGTRLTVL.